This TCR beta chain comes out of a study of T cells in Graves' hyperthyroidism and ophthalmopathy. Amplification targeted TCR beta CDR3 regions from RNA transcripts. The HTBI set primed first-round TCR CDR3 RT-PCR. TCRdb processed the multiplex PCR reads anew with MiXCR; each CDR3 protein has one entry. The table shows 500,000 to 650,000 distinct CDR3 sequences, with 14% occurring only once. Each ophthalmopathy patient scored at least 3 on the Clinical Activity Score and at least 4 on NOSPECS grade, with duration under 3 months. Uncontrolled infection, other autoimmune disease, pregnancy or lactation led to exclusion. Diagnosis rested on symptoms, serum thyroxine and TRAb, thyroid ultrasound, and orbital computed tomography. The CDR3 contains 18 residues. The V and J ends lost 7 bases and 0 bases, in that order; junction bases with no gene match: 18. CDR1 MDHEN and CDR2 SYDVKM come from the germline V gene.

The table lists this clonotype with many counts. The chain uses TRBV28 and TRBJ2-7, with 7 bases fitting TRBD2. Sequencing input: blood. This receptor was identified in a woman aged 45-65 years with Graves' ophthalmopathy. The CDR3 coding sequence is TGTGCCAGCACCCCCCCGGGGGTAGCGGGCTTGAGCTCCTACGAGCAGTACTTC. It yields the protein CASTPPGVAGLSSYEQYF.